This T cell receptor (beta chain) was observed in a study of CD8 T cells in Susac syndrome (dated by TCRdb to the late 2010s). Notes on the research overall: Among the Susac syndrome patients who were sequenced, clinically active disease was present in 5 or 6 and clinical remission was observed in roughly eight. At blood withdrawal, Susac syndrome patients were therapy-naive, treated with corticosteroids (with IVIg additionally given to some), or treated with IVIg alone. The study used repertoire sequencing to test whether antigen drove CD8+ T cell activation and differentiation in Susac syndrome. Clonality of the CD8+ T cell repertoire was compared between around 13 healthy donors, approximately 14 Susac syndrome patients and roughly 16 multiple sclerosis patients. What the authors observed across the whole study: Looking at Susac-specific public clones, the researchers identified 15 to 20 in the total CD8+ repertoire and five in the CD8+ TEMRA repertoire. Clonal expansion was seen in Susac syndrome CD8+ repertoires, peaking in CD8+ TEMRA cells and being greater in clinically active patients than in remitting ones. The number of individuals in the TCR sequencing and HLA analysis was recognized as being relatively small.

With regard to this clonotype: What this receptor recognizes is not known. No quality values exist for individual bases; no much larger clone is one base distant.

High-throughput TCR beta sequencing profiled peripheral blood CD8+ and CD4+ T cells from healthy donors, Susac syndrome patients and multiple sclerosis patients. Recently defined diagnostic criteria for definite or probable disease were met by the Susac syndrome patients. Bulk CD8+ and CD4+ T cells were purified magnetically by negative isolation, whereas CD8+ TEMRA cells were enriched by FACS. Blood was collected in EDTA tubes and processed within 24 hours, with PBMCs isolated through density gradient centrifugation. PBMCs intended for TCR sequencing were frozen in liquid nitrogen and were later thawed in a 37 degrees C water bath. The sorted or isolated CD4+, CD8+ and CD8+ TEMRA cells had a purity of 90% or higher. Trimming takes 5 bases off V and 5 bases off J; junction bases not matched to a gene: 5. Its CDR3 holds 13 amino acids, cysteine through phenylalanine. Only CDR3 DNA remains: 39 bases, in frame from the first base. CDR1 LNHDA and CDR2 SQIVND were looked up in the germline V gene (reference sequence).

RNA was extracted using the RNeasy kit, and roughly 0.5 to 1 ug of the RNA was reverse transcribed with random hexamers. The immunoSEQ multiplex PCR assay, covering 54 Vbeta and 13 Jbeta segments, was used to amplify TCR beta CDR3 regions. To correct PCR amplification bias, a synthetic template baseline was used for both primer optimization and computational correction. On the study's bioinformatics: Only productive sequences were kept, with reads annotated to V, D and J genes according to IMGT and analyzed in immunoSEQ Analyzer. Clonality was calculated as one minus the Shannon entropy normalized by log2 of the number of productive unique sequences. Public and private clones were assessed among the 100 most prevalent clones of each patient and control. Clones were defined as Susac-specific when absent from the healthy and MS cohorts, from roughly 1,000 published viral clones and from other ImmuneACCESS disease sequences. The public reads were quality trimmed at Q25 with fastp and then assembled into clones with MiXCR by TCRdb, keeping productive beta chains. Duplicate CDR3 protein sequences are folded into a single record with the most common DNA and genes. These V and J calls are TCRdb output, not the study's own analysis. The sample table holds around 85,000 distinct CDR3 sequences, of which more than 85% were seen once. In total, the top ten clones hold roughly 0.46% of the sample.

The source of this sequence is a human donor with Susac syndrome. Sequenced input: CD8+ T cells from PBMCs. The sequence links TRBV19 to TRBJ2-7; 8 nucleotides in the junction match TRBD1. The nucleotide sequence reads as follows: TGTGCCAGTAGTCCGGGGACAGGCAACGAGCAGTACTTC. Translated, it gives CASSPGTGNEQYF.